The 21 T cell receptor beta chains reported below all come from one sample, sequenced in a study of read filtering for tumor transcriptome and immune sequencing. From about 400 ng of RNA, a library with molecular barcoded alpha/delta and beta/gamma adaptors was made. One entry per CDR3 protein results from TCRdb running MiXCR on the reads. The table has about 58,000 distinct CDR3 sequences, about 12% seen once. The sequenced material came from a population of CD138-negative cells sorted from bone marrow. The receptors come from a donor at least 40 years old with multiple myeloma.

The V call is TRBV5-4, the J call TRBJ2-5; tentative D call: TRBD1 (7 bases). V lost 6 bases and J 7 bases, leaving 16 bases between the germline ends. Germline loops: CDR1 SGHNT, CDR2 YYREEE (reference sequence). The CDR3 spans 13 residues. The CDR3 sequence: CASITDRRGTQYF. CDR3 bases: TGTGCCAGCATCACGGACAGGAGGGGGACCCAGTACTTC.

The sample holds many counts of this clonotype. The chain uses TRBV30 and TRBJ2-7, with a possible D match to TRBD1 (6 bases). This CDR3 spans 13 amino acids. CDR1 and CDR2 from the germline V gene are GTSNPN and SVGIG (reference sequence). Trimming took off 1 base at V and 3 bases at J, with 10 bases between the two ends. The CDR3 DNA is TGTGCCTGGAGTGAAGGGACAAACTACGAGCAGTACTTC. It encodes CAWSEGTNYEQYF.

This clonotype appeared many times. The J gene is TRBJ2-1, the V gene TRBV20-1; the D is unclear. The CDR3 sequence is 15 residues long. CDR1 and CDR2 (germline): DFQATT, SNEGSKA (reference sequence). Trimming cost V 7 bases and J 7 bases, with 23 bases left between them. The CDR3, as DNA: TGCAGTGTCCAAGTGGCCGGGCCCTTGGGGAATGAGCAGTTCTTC. This gives the protein CSVQVAGPLGNEQFF.

This clonotype has ten or more counts. The rearrangement uses TRBV12-3 or TRBV12-4 and TRBJ1-5, with D possibly being TRBD1 (6 bases). Trimming left V 4 bases short and J 2 bases short, with 15 bases between. The CDR3 runs to 16 residues. The chain's CDR3 is CASSSPGVRGNQPQHF. The CDR3 bases are TGTGCCAGCAGTTCTCCAGGGGTACGCGGCAATCAGCCCCAGCATTTT.

Many counts were recorded for this clonotype. This rearrangement joins TRBV7-9 to TRBJ2-5; D gene unclear. The CDR3 spans 13 residues. Germline loops: CDR1 SEHNR, CDR2 FQNEAQ (reference sequence). Trimming left V 2 bases short and J 5 bases short, with 9 bases between. Written as DNA, the CDR3 is TGTGCCAGCAGCTTAACGGCGACTGAGACCCAGTACTTC. Translating it yields CASSLTATETQYF.

This clonotype has a count of ten or more. The rearrangement joins TRBV6-2 or TRBV6-3 to TRBJ1-1; 9 positions agree with TRBD1. Germline assignment: CDR1 MNHEY and CDR2 SVGEGT. J was trimmed by 5 bases and V by 0 bases; bases with no gene match: 4. The CDR3 spans 15 residues. CDR3: CASSYSDRGKTEAFF. The CDR3 DNA reads TGTGCCAGCAGTTACTCCGACAGGGGGAAGACTGAAGCTTTCTTT.

This clonotype was recorded at least ten times. This may come from a read error, since a much larger clone is one base off. This chain joins TRBV12-3 or TRBV12-4 and TRBJ2-1; D not certain. This CDR3 is 13 amino acids long. Here the CDR3 DNA reads TGTGCCAGCAGTTCTCTCTCCTACAATGGGCAGTTCTTC. It yields the protein CASSSLSYNGQFF.

This clonotype was seen many times. This chain links TRBV6-6 with TRBJ1-5; D not certain. This CDR3 is 17 amino acids long. The germline gives CDR1 MNHNY, CDR2 SVGAGI (reference sequence). Deletions cut 2 bases from V and 0 bases from J, with 14 bases between. The CDR3 nucleotides read TGTGCCAGCAGTTACGAAGTTGACACCTATAGCAATCAGCCCCAGCATTTT. Residues: CASSYEVDTYSNQPQHF.

Comments on this clonotype: This may be a read error: a much more frequent sequence differs by one nucleotide. The genes are TRBV7-8 and TRBJ2-1; D may be TRBD1 (7 bases). The CDR3 covers 15 residues. From germline, CDR1 is SGHVS and CDR2 FQNEAQ. The CDR3 sequence is CAGSLDAGQPSGQFF. DNA of the CDR3: TGTGCCGGCAGCTTAGACGCGGGACAGCCCTCGGGGCAGTTCTTC. Full variable domain (remainder filled in from reference TRBV7-8 and TRBJ2-1): GAGVSQSPRYKVAKRGQDVALRCDPISGHVSLFWYQQALGQGPEFLTYFQNEAQLDKSGLPSDRFFAERPEGSVSTLKIQRTQQEDSAVYLCAGSLDAGQPSGQFFGPGTRLTVL.

This clonotype has at least ten counts. The J gene is TRBJ2-1, the V gene TRBV6-2 or TRBV6-3; 7 nucleotides agree with TRBD1. CDR1 is MNHEY, CDR2 SVGEGT, per germline. The length of the CDR3 is 14 residues. V dropped 0 bases and J dropped 9; count of bases not matched to a gene: 5. The CDR3 nucleotides read TGTGCCAGCAGTTACTCGAAGGGGGCGAGTGAGCAGTTCTTC. Its protein is CASSYSKGASEQFF.

A single count supports this clonotype. This may arise from a read error, as a much more abundant clone is one base away. The chain recombines TRBV4-1 with TRBJ2-7; TRBD1 might be the D (5 bases). Germline CDR1 and CDR2: MGHRA and YSYEKL. CDR3 size: 14 residues. Written as DNA, the CDR3 is TGTGCCAGCAGCCAAGGGGCTAGTTCGTACGAGCAGCACTTC. As protein: CASSQGASSYEQHF.

This clonotype was recorded many times. The gene calls are TRBV6-1 and TRBJ1-1, with 8 bases identical to TRBD1. With V trimmed by 6 bases and J by 3 bases, 9 bases remained unmatched. The length of the CDR3 is 15 residues. CDR1 and CDR2 (germline): MNHNS, SASEGT. CDR3 sequence (DNA): TGTGCCAGCAGCTGGACAGGGAGGACTGACACTGAAGCTTTCTTT. Amino acid sequence: CASSWTGRTDTEAFF.

V gene TRBV7-6 combines with J gene TRBJ1-5; TRBD1 matches 12 bases. J gave up 3 bases and V 10 bases, and 10 bases lay outside the gene matches. The length of the CDR3 is 16 residues. The germline V gene has CDR1 SGHVS and CDR2 FNYEAQ. The CDR3 spells CAKGGQGAYPNQPQHF. CDR3 in DNA: TGTGCCAAGGGGGGACAGGGGGCTTACCCCAATCAGCCCCAGCATTTT.

This clonotype was recorded many times. The chain combines TRBV12-3 or TRBV12-4 with TRBJ1-2; D may be TRBD1 (5 bases). The length of the CDR3 is 16 residues. The V end lost 6 bases, the J end lost 4 bases, and 21 bases lay between the germline ends. The CDR3 sequence: CASSPGQIEYRYGYTF. The CDR3 bases are TGTGCCAGCAGCCCCGGACAAATTGAATATCGCTATGGCTACACCTTC.

In its sample, this clonotype was seen many times. In DNA, the CDR3 is TGCGCCAGCAGCTTGGTGGTCAGCTCCTACGAGCAGTACTTC. This encodes CASSLVVSSYEQYF. V and J are TRBV5-1 and TRBJ2-7; no reliable D call. V lost 0 bases and J lost 0, with 7 bases in between. This CDR3 is 14 amino acids long. Germline CDR1 and CDR2: SGHRS and YFSETQ.

This clonotype was seen many times. The J gene is TRBJ1-6, the V gene TRBV7-6, with D perhaps matching TRBD1 (5 bases). The CDR3 loop spans 15 amino acids. The V gene's germline CDR1 is SGHVS and CDR2 FNYEAQ. The ends were cut back, 5 bases at V and 9 bases at J, with 17 bases in the middle. The DNA of the CDR3 is TGTGCCAGCAGCCGATTAGAGTTCGGGGGTTCACCCCTCCACTTT. As protein: CASSRLEFGGSPLHF.

About this clonotype itself: Only one base separates this from a far larger clonotype, so it likely reflects a read error. V gene TRBV2 combines with J gene TRBJ2-1; no firm D call. The CDR3 length is 14 residues. Trimming took 6 bases from V and 10 from J, leaving 19 bases between them. Germline V gene lookup returns CDR1 SNHLY and CDR2 FYNNEI. As DNA, the CDR3 is TGTGCCAGCAGCCCAAACTTGGGTATGGACGAGCAGTTCTTC. Its protein product is CASSPNLGMDEQFF.

This clonotype was seen at least ten times. This chain uses TRBV7-2 with TRBJ2-5; 12 bases agree with TRBD1. Trimming removed 2 bases from V and 6 bases from J; junction bases left unmatched: 7. CDR3 size: 16 residues. Germline V gives CDR1 SGHTA, CDR2 FQGNSA. CDR3 nucleotide sequence: TGTGCCAGCAGCTTAACGGGGACAGGGGGCGCGAAGACCCAGTACTTC. This sequence encodes CASSLTGTGGAKTQYF.

This clonotype was found many times. One end of the junction is discordant with germline, which a read error may explain. The chain recombines TRBV7-3 with TRBJ2-5; 12 bases are a match to TRBD2. Germline CDR1 is SGHTA and CDR2 is FQGTGA. This CDR3 has 17 amino acids. The DNA of the CDR3 is TGTGCCAGCAGCCTAACTAGCGGGGGGATGTTGGGAGAGACCCAGTACTTC. Protein: CASSLTSGGMLGETQYF.

This clonotype was picked up many times. CDR3 DNA: TGTGCCAGCATCGGGGGGAGGGAAGCTTTCTTT. This translates into CASIGGREAFF. The rearrangement joins TRBV2 to TRBJ1-1; D might be TRBD1 (5 bases). Germline V gene data show CDR1 as SNHLY and CDR2 as FYNNEI. The CDR3 loop spans 11 amino acids. V shed 7 bases and J shed 8 bases, with 11 bases lying between them.

This clonotype has ten or more counts. V and J are TRBV2 and TRBJ1-6, with D unresolved. This CDR3 is built from 15 residues. Germline CDR1 reads SNHLY; CDR2 reads FYNNEI. Trimming pared 9 bases from V and 9 bases from J, leaving 21 bases between. This CDR3 reads CASRVQEGIASPLHF. As DNA, the CDR3 is TGTGCCAGTAGAGTGCAGGAGGGTATTGCTTCACCCCTCCACTTT.